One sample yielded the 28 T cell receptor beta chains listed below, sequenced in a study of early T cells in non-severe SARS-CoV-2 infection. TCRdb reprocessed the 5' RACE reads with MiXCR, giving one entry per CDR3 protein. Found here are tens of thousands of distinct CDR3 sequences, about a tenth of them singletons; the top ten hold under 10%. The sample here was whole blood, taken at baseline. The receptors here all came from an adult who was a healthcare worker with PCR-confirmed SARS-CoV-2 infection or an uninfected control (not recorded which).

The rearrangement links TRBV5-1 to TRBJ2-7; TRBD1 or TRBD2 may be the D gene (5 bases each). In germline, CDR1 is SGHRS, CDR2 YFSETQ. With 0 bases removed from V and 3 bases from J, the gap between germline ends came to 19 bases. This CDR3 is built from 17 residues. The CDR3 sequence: CASSLERGPGFLYEQYF. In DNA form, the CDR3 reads TGCGCCAGCAGCTTGGAACGGGGCCCAGGATTCCTCTACGAGCAGTACTTC.

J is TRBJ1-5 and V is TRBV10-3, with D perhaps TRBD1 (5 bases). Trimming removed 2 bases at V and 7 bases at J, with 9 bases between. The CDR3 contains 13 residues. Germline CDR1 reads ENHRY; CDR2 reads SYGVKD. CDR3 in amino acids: CAISEDSWQPQHF. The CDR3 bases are TGTGCCATCAGTGAGGACAGTTGGCAGCCCCAGCATTTT.

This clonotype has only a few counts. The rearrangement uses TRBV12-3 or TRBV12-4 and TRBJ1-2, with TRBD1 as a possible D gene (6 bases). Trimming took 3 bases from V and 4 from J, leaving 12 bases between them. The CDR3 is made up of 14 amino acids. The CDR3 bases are TGTGCCAGCAGTTTTCAATTGACAGGCTATGGCTACACCTTC. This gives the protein CASSFQLTGYGYTF.

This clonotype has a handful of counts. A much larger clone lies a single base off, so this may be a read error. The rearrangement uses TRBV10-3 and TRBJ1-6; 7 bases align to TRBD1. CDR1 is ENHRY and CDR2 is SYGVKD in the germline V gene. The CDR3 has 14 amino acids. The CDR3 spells CVISRDRDNSPLHF. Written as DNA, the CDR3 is TGTGTCATCAGCCGGGACAGAGATAATTCACCCCTCCACTTT.

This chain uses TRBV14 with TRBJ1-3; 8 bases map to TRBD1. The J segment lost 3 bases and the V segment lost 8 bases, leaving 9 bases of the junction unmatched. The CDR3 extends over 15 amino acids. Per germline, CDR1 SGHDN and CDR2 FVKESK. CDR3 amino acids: CASGPQGTGGNTIYF. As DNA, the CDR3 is TGTGCCAGCGGCCCACAAGGGACAGGTGGAAACACCATATATTTT.

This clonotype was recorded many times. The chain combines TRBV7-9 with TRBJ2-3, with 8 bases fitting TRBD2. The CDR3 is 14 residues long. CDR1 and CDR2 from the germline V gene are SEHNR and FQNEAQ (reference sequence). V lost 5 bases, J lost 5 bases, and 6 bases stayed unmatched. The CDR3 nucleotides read TGTGCCAGCAGCCCGCGGGGGGCAGGAGATACGCAGTATTTT. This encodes CASSPRGAGDTQYF.

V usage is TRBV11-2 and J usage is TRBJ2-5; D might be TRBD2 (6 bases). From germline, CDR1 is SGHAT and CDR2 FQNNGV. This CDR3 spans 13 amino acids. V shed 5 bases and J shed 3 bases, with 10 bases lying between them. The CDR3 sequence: CASSRDWEETQYF. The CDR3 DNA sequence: TGTGCCAGCAGCAGGGACTGGGAAGAGACCCAGTACTTC.

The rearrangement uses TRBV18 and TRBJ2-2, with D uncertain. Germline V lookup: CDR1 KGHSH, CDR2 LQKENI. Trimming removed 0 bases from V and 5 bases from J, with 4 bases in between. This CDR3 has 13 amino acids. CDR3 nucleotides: TGTGCCAGCTCACCACCCGGGACCGGGGAGCTGTTTTTT. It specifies CASSPPGTGELFF.

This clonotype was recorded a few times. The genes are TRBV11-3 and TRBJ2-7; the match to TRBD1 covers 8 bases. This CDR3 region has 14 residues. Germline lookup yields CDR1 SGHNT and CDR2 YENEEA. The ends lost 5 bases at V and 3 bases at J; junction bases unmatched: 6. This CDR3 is CASSVGDRSYEQYF. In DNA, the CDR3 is TGTGCCAGCAGCGTCGGGGACAGGAGCTACGAGCAGTACTTC.

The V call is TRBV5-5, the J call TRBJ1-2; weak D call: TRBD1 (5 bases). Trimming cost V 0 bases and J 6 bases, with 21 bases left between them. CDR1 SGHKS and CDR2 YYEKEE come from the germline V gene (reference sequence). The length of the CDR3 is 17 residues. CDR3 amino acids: CASSLEPSGPYSDGYTF. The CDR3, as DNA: TGTGCCAGCAGCTTGGAACCTTCAGGGCCCTATTCAGATGGCTACACCTTC.

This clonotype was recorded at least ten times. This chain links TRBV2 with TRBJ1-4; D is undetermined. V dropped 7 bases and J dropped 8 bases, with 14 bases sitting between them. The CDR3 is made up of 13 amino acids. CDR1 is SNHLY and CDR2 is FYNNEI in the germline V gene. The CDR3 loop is CASTMEEREKLFF. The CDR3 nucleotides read TGTGCCAGCACTATGGAGGAAAGGGAAAAACTGTTTTTT. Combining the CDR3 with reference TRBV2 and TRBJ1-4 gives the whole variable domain EPEVTQTPSHQVTQMGQEVILRCVPISNHLYFYWYRQILGQKVEFLVSFYNNEISEKSEIFDDQFSVERPDGSNFTLKIRSTKLEDSAMYFCASTMEEREKLFFGSGTQLSVL.

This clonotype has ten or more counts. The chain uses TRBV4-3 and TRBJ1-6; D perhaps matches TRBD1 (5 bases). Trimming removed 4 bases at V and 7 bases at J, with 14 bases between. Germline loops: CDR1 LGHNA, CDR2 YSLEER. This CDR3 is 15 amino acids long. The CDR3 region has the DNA TGCGCCAGCAGCCGAGAGGGGTTTTGGAATTCACCCCTCCACTTT. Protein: CASSREGFWNSPLHF.

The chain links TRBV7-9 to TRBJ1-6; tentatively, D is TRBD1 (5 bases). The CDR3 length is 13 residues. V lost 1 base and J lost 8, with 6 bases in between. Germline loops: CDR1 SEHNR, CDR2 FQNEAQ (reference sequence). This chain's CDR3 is CASSLGGDSPLHF. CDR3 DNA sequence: TGTGCCAGCAGCTTAGGAGGGGATTCACCCCTCCACTTT.

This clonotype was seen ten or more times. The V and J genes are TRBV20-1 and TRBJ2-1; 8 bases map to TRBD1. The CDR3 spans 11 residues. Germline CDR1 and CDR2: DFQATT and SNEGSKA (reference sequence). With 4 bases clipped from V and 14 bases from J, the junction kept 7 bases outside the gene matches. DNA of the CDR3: TGCAGTGCTACCCAGGGGGCCCAGAAGTTCTTC. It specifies CSATQGAQKFF.

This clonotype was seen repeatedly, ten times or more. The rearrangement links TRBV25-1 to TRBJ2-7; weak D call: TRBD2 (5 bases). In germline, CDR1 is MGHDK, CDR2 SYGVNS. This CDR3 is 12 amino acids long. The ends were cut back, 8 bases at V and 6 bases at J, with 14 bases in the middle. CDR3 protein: CASARGSGEQYF. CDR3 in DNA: TGTGCCAGCGCCCGGGGTTCCGGCGAGCAGTACTTC.

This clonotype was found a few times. The CDR3 here is CASSRGRPSSGNTIYF. For the CDR3, the DNA is TGTGCCAGCAGCCGGGGACGGCCGAGCTCTGGAAACACCATATATTTT. The chain joins TRBV5-4 to TRBJ1-3; maybe TRBD1 (5 bases). CDR1 SGHNT and CDR2 YYREEE come from the germline V gene (reference sequence). Trimming took off 4 bases at V and 0 bases at J, with 14 bases between the two ends. This CDR3 has 16 residues.

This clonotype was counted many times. The CDR3 DNA reads TGTGCCAGCAGGGCTCTGAGCGGGGGGAGCTCCTACGAGCAGTACTTC. This sequence encodes CASRALSGGSSYEQYF. The chain employs TRBV3-1 and TRBJ2-7; TRBD2 aligns across 9 bases. V dropped 6 bases and J dropped 0; count of bases not matched to a gene: 9. The CDR3 sequence is 16 residues long. Germline lookup yields CDR1 LGHDT and CDR2 YNNKEL (reference sequence).

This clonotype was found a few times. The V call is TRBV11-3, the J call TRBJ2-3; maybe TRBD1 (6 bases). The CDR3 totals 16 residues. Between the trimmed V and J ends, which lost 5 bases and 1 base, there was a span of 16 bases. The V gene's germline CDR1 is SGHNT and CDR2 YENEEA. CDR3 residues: CASSPRTAQRTDTQYF. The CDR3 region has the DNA TGTGCCAGCAGCCCCCGGACAGCCCAGCGCACAGATACGCAGTATTTT.

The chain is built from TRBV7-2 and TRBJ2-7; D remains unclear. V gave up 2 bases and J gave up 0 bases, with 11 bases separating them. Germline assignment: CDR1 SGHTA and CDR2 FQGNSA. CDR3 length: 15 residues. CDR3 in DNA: TGTGCCAGCAGCTTAAAACCCGGCGGCTCCTACGAGCAGTACTTC. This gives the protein CASSLKPGGSYEQYF.

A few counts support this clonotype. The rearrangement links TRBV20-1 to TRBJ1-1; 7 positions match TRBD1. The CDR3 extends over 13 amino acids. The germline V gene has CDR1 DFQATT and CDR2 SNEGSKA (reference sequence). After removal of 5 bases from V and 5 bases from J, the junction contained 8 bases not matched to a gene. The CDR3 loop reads CSARFRQGTEAFF. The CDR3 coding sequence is TGCAGTGCTCGCTTTAGACAGGGTACTGAAGCTTTCTTT.

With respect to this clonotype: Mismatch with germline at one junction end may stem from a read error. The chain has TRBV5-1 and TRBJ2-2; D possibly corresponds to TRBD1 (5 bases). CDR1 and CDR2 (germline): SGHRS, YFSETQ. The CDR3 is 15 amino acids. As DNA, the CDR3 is TGCGCCAGCAGCTTGCGGCAGGGAAACACCCGGGAGCTGTTTTTT. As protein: CASSLRQGNTRELFF. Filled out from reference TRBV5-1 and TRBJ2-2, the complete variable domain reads KAGVTQTPRYLIKTRGQQVTLSCSPISGHRSVSWYQQTPGQGLQFLFEYFSETQRNKGNFPGRFSGRQFSNSRSEMNVSTLELGDSALYLCASSLRQGNTRELFFGEGSRLTVL.

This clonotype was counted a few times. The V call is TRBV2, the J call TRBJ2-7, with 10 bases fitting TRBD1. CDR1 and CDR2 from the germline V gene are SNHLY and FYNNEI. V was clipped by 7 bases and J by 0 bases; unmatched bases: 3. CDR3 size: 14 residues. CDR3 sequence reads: CASIRDRGSYEQYF. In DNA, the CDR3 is TGTGCCAGCATCCGGGACAGGGGCTCCTACGAGCAGTACTTC.

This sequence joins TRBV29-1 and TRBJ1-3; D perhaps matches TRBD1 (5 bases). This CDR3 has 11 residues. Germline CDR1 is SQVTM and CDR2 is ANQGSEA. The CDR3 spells CSGHSGNTIYF. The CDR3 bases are TGCAGTGGACACTCTGGAAACACCATATATTTT.

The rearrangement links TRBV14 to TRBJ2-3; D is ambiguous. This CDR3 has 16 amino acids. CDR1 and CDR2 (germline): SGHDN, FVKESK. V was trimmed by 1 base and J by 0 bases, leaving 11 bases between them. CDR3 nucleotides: TGTGCCAGCAGCCAAGCCCGGCACTCTAGCACAGATACGCAGTATTTT. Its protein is CASSQARHSSTDTQYF.

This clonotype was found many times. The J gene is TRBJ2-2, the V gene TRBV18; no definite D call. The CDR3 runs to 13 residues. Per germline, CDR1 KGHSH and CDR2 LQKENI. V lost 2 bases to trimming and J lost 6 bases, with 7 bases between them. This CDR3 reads CASSPTNAGELFF. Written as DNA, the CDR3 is TGTGCCAGCTCACCAACTAACGCCGGGGAGCTGTTTTTT.

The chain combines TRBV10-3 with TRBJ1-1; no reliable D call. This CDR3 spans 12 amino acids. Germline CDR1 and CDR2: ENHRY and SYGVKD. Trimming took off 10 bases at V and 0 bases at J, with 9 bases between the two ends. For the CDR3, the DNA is TGTGCCACCTCTTACATGAACACTGAAGCTTTCTTT. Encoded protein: CATSYMNTEAFF.

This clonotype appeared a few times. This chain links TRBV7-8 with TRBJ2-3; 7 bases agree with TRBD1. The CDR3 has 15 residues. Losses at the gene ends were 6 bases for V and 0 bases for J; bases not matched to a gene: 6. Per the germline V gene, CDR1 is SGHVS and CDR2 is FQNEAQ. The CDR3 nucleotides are TGTGCCAGCAGTCAGGACAGGCGGAGCACAGATACGCAGTATTTT. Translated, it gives CASSQDRRSTDTQYF.

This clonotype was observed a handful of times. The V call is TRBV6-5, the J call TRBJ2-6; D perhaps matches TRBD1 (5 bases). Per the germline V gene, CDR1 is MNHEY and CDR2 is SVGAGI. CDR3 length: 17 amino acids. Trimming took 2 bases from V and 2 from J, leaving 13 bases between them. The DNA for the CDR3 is TGTGCCAGCAGTTACACACAACAGGTTCCTGGGGCCAACGTCCTGACTTTC. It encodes CASSYTQQVPGANVLTF.